What follows are 20 T cell receptor beta chains derived from one specimen sequenced in a study of vaccination and CD4 T cells after COVID-19. Specified treatment: roughly ten-day PBMC culture with coronavirus spike peptide pools or control peptides (ViraFEST assay). The Oncomine TCR Beta short-read assay generated sequence data from the DNA of cultured CD4+ T cells. MiXCR, applied by TCRdb to the PCR reads, yields one record per CDR3 protein. The profile shows about 18,000 distinct CDR3 sequences, around 60% of them singletons. These receptors lack a known antigen. The sample was CD4+ T cells from blood, cultured in vitro. Receptors were obtained from a human donor who had recovered from COVID-19.

This rearrangement joins TRBV6-2 or TRBV6-3 to TRBJ2-3; D remains unclear. The germline V and J ends were trimmed by 4 bases and 7 bases, with 6 bases remaining between them. CDR1 and CDR2 from the germline V gene are MNHEY and SVGEGT. CDR3 size: 11 residues. DNA for the CDR3: TGTGCCAGCAGTTTGGGGTATACGCAGTATTTT. Its translation is CASSLGYTQYF.

This chain connects TRBV30 to TRBJ1-6, with no clear D. Deletions cut 4 bases from V and 10 bases from J, with 11 bases between. The germline V gene has CDR1 GTSNPN and CDR2 SVGIG (reference sequence). The CDR3 has 12 residues. CDR3 coding DNA: TGTGCCTGGAAGGCCACTTACTCACCCCTCCACTTT. Translating gives CAWKATYSPLHF.

This clonotype has only a few counts. The chain uses TRBV20-1 and TRBJ2-5, with D possibly matching TRBD2 (7 bases). V lost 6 bases and J lost 5, with 16 bases in between. The CDR3 covers 13 residues. CDR1 is DFQATT, CDR2 SNEGSKA, per germline (reference sequence). CDR3 in DNA: TGCAGTGCCCCTAGACGGGGGGCGGAGACCCAGTACTTC. This gives the protein CSAPRRGAETQYF.

V usage is TRBV27 and J usage is TRBJ2-1, with 7 positions matching TRBD1. The CDR3 loop spans 15 amino acids. J gave up 1 base and V 5 bases, and 5 bases lay outside the gene matches. Germline V CDR1 and CDR2: MNHEY, SMNVEV (reference sequence). The CDR3 region is CASSVDRDSYNEQFF. In DNA form, the CDR3 reads TGTGCCAGCAGTGTCGACAGGGATTCCTACAATGAGCAGTTCTTC.

This chain connects TRBV5-1 to TRBJ2-5; 11 nucleotides align to TRBD1. The CDR3 is 15 amino acids. Germline CDR1 SGHRS, CDR2 YFSETQ. V dropped 2 bases and J dropped 5; count of bases not matched to a gene: 5. The CDR3 DNA follows: TGCGCCAGCAGCTTCGGACAGGGGGCTACGGAGACCCAGTACTTC. Its translation: CASSFGQGATETQYF.

This clonotype was seen only a few times. The V gene is TRBV5-5, the J gene TRBJ1-1; 8 nucleotides line up with TRBD1. CDR3 length equals 14 residues. Looked up from germline, CDR1 is SGHKS and CDR2 is YYEKEE (reference sequence). After removal of 5 bases from V and 4 bases from J, the junction contained 7 bases not matched to a gene. Here the CDR3 DNA reads TGTGCCAGCAGTCTGGACAGGGTGGGCACTGAAGCTTTCTTT. It yields the protein CASSLDRVGTEAFF. The full variable domain, in which reference TRBV5-5 and TRBJ1-1 provide the parts outside the CDR3, is DAGVTQSPTHLIKTRGQQVTLRCSPISGHKSVSWYQQVLGQGPQFIFQYYEKEERGRGNFPDRFSARQFPNYSSELNVNALLLGDSALYLCASSLDRVGTEAFFGQGTRLTVV.

The chain couples TRBV11-2 to TRBJ1-6; 7 bases fit TRBD1. J was trimmed by 0 bases and V by 5 bases; bases with no gene match: 10. Germline lookup yields CDR1 SGHAT and CDR2 FQNNGV. The CDR3 spans 18 residues. The chain's CDR3 is CASSRGTEVSSYNSPLHF. The CDR3 DNA reads as TGTGCCAGCAGCCGAGGGACAGAGGTTAGCTCCTATAATTCACCCCTCCACTTT.

The V and J genes are TRBV12-3 or TRBV12-4 and TRBJ1-1; a weak D match, TRBD1 (6 bases). The CDR3 is 12 residues long. Trimming pared 8 bases from V and 10 bases from J, leaving 17 bases between. This CDR3 is CASSPGATSAFF. The CDR3 DNA is TGTGCCAGCTCCCCGGGGGCCACTTCAGCTTTCTTT.

This clonotype is categorized as medium-sized (0.01 to 0.1%). V is TRBV7-9 and J is TRBJ1-2, with a tentative D call TRBD1 (5 bases). The length of the CDR3 is 14 residues. Germline assignment: CDR1 SEHNR and CDR2 FQNEAQ (reference sequence). Trimming removed 1 base from V and 2 bases from J, with 8 bases in between. The CDR3 sequence is CASSLGPGNYGYTF. The CDR3 DNA follows: TGTGCCAGCAGCTTAGGTCCAGGGAACTATGGCTACACCTTC.

The chain couples TRBV12-3 or TRBV12-4 to TRBJ2-3, with D unclear. V dropped 2 bases and J dropped 1 base, with 7 bases sitting between them. The CDR3 contains 14 residues. CDR3 amino acids: CASSLLGGTDTQYF. DNA for the CDR3: TGTGCCAGCAGTTTATTGGGCGGCACAGATACGCAGTATTTT.

This clonotype was recorded once. The chain uses TRBV5-4 and TRBJ2-2; D is perhaps TRBD2 (6 bases). This CDR3 region has 15 residues. Trimming pared 0 bases from V and 8 bases from J, leaving 14 bases between. Germline V gives CDR1 SGHNT, CDR2 YYREEE (reference sequence). This CDR3 is CASSLVGPREGELFF. For the CDR3, the DNA is TGTGCCAGCAGCTTGGTGGGTCCCCGGGAGGGGGAGCTGTTTTTT.

This clonotype was counted between two and nine times. The V call is TRBV19, the J call TRBJ1-3; D remains unclear. CDR3 length equals 14 residues. CDR1 and CDR2 (germline): LNHDA, SQIVND (reference sequence). V was trimmed by 6 bases and J by 0 bases, leaving 9 bases between them. CDR3 nucleotides: TGTGCCAGTAGCGCACAGATCTCTGGAAACACCATATATTTT. Translation: CASSAQISGNTIYF.

This chain links TRBV28 with TRBJ1-3; D is ambiguous. The germline gives CDR1 MDHEN, CDR2 SYDVKM. V was trimmed by 6 bases and J by 5 bases, leaving 8 bases between them. The CDR3 spans 12 residues. CDR3 nucleotides: TGTGCCAGCAGGCGATACAGAAACACCATATATTTT. Its translation is CASRRYRNTIYF.

This clonotype has a handful of counts. This chain joins TRBV2 and TRBJ1-2; D unclear. The length of the CDR3 is 14 residues. Germline values: CDR1 SNHLY, CDR2 FYNNEI. Deletions cut 5 bases from V and 2 bases from J, with 12 bases between. The CDR3 DNA reads as TGTGCCAGCAGTCTGGGCGAGCTCAACTATGGCTACACCTTC. Protein product: CASSLGELNYGYTF.

This chain uses TRBV23-1 with TRBJ1-1; D is uncertain. Being an ORF, TRBV23-1 has a function that is uncertain. Trimming left V 0 bases short and J 4 bases short, with 24 bases between. The CDR3 sequence is 19 residues long. The CDR3 sequence: CASSQSSVGKAGVITEAFF. The CDR3 DNA reads TGCGCCAGCAGTCAATCGAGTGTTGGGAAGGCCGGCGTAATCACTGAAGCTTTCTTT.

The chain uses TRBV4-2 and TRBJ2-5; 7 positions match TRBD1. After removal of 2 bases from V and 5 bases from J, the junction contained 5 bases not matched to a gene. CDR3 length equals 14 residues. The germline CDR1 and CDR2 sequences are LGHNA and YNFKEQ. DNA of the CDR3: TGTGCCAGCAGCCAACCAGACAGGGTGGAGACCCAGTACTTC. Protein: CASSQPDRVETQYF.

V gene TRBV3-1 combines with J gene TRBJ1-2; no definite D call. Germline values: CDR1 LGHDT, CDR2 YNNKEL (reference sequence). This CDR3 region has 15 residues. V lost 5 bases and J lost 5, with 18 bases in between. CDR3 coding DNA: TGTGCCAGCAGCTCCGGGATACAAACCGGGTATGGCTACACCTTC. As protein: CASSSGIQTGYGYTF.

This clonotype was counted between two and nine times. The rearrangement joins TRBV20-1 to TRBJ1-5; 7 bases fit TRBD1. In germline, CDR1 is DFQATT, CDR2 SNEGSKA (reference sequence). Unmatched junction bases numbered 5, after V lost 6 bases and J lost 0 bases. The length of the CDR3 is 14 residues. CDR3 region: CSATTGHSNQPQHF. CDR3 coding DNA: TGCAGTGCGACGACAGGGCATAGCAATCAGCCCCAGCATTTT.

The rearrangement uses TRBV5-1 and TRBJ2-7, with 7 bases fitting TRBD1. Germline V lookup: CDR1 SGHRS, CDR2 YFSETQ. This CDR3 is built from 15 residues. V trimming: 4 bases; J trimming: 0 bases; junction bases outside the gene matches: 7. CDR3 loop: CASSAMTGTSYEQYF. The DNA of the CDR3 is TGCGCCAGCAGCGCAATGACAGGGACCTCCTACGAGCAGTACTTC.

The chain is built from TRBV2 and TRBJ2-7; 9 bases match TRBD1. J lost 5 bases, V lost 2 bases, and 7 bases had no gene match. CDR3 length: 15 amino acids. Germline V gene data show CDR1 as SNHLY and CDR2 as FYNNEI. CDR3 protein: CASSELGTGKDEQYF. The CDR3 nucleotides read TGTGCCAGCAGTGAACTAGGGACAGGGAAGGACGAGCAGTACTTC. The whole variable domain, remainder taken from reference TRBV2 and TRBJ2-7, is EPEVTQTPSHQVTQMGQEVILRCVPISNHLYFYWYRQILGQKVEFLVSFYNNEISEKSEIFDDQFSVERPDGSNFTLKIRSTKLEDSAMYFCASSELGTGKDEQYFGPGTRLTVT.